This T cell receptor beta chain was captured by sequencing in a study of metastatic and nonmetastatic thyroid tumors. Study background: From malignant and benign thyroid patients, repertoires in blood and in tumor or nodule tissue were compared. Study-wide results and limits: Benign nodules were reported to have significantly lower TCR beta diversity than malignant thyroid tumors, in blood and tumor.

This clone was seen at least ten times. Its antigen remains unknown. Patients underwent thyroid surgery, and none had received any treatment before it. Trimming at V came to 6 bases and at J to 6 bases, leaving 20 bases not matched to a gene. CDR1 is DFQATT and CDR2 is SNEGSKA in the germline V gene (reference sequence). This CDR3 spans 16 amino acids. Using MiXCR, TCRdb re-called clones from the PCR reads. Seen here are more than 90,000 clones, 9.5% to 15% observed once, and the top ten hold approximately 11%. Sequencing was performed on blood. V and J are TRBV20-1 and TRBJ2-7, with 7 bases lining up with TRBD2. This TCR was sampled from a female donor with papillary thyroid cancer or a benign thyroid nodule (not recorded which). Some clones in this sample may be carry-over from other donors' samples. DNA of the CDR3: TGCAGTGCCACCGCTCCCAGCCGCTCGTCGGGGGGCGAGCAGTACTTC. Its protein is CSATAPSRSSGGEQYF.